A selection of T cell receptor beta chains follows, all from one sample in a study of T cell responses to AZD1222 COVID-19 vaccine. Libraries were prepared by immunoSEQ multiplex PCR; TCRdb keeps only in-frame clonotypes and omits some of them. The table lists 90,000 to 120,000 clones, around nine tenths of them singletons. The material sequenced was peripheral blood, taken 28 days after the second AZD1222 dose. These receptors came from an adult who received the AZD1222 COVID-19 vaccine. Each CDR3 is given with its conserved first and last residue. A D gene is named only where the DNA matches it firmly. The size entry is marked missing in some rows and otherwise reads once, few, many or a size class.

abundance	j_gene	v_gene	d_gene	CDR3nt	CDR3aa
-	TRBJ1-5	TRBV11-2	-	TGTGCCAGCAGCCTAGGGGGTTATAGCAATCAGCCCCAGCATTTT	CASSLGGYSNQPQHF
-	TRBJ2-1	TRBV5-6	-	TGTGCCAGCAGCCTTTGGCGGAATGAGCAGTTCTTC	CASSLWRNEQFF
few	TRBJ1-2	TRBV19	TRBD1	TGTGCCAGTAGTAATCTACAGGGGGCGTCTCCTGGCTACACCTTC	CASSNLQGASPGYTF
-	TRBJ1-4	TRBV12-3/TRBV12-4	-	TGTGCCAGCAGTTTTAATGAAAAACTGTTTTTT	CASSFNEKLFF
-	TRBJ1-5	TRBV12-3/TRBV12-4	-	TGTGCCAGCAGAGGGAGCAATCAGCCCCAGCATTTT	CASRGSNQPQHF
-	TRBJ2-5	TRBV5-1	-	TGCGCCAGCAGCTTGGTAGTTGAGGAGACCCAGTACTTC	CASSLVVEETQYF
-	TRBJ1-2	TRBV30	-	TGTGCCTGGAGCATGGGTGGCTACACCTTC	CAWSMGGYTF
-	TRBJ1-5	TRBV6-5	-	TGTGCCAGCAGTTCCGGAAATCAGCCCCAGCATTTT	CASSSGNQPQHF
-	TRBJ2-5	TRBV13	-	TGTGCCAGCAGCTTAAACACTTTAAGAGAGACCCAGTACTTC	CASSLNTLRETQYF
once	TRBJ1-4	TRBV30	-	TGTGCCTGGGGGGGTGGGCTAGATGAAAAACTGTTTTTT	CAWGGGLDEKLFF